The next 23 T cell receptor beta chains were all read from a single sample in a study of Graves' ophthalmopathy and Graves' hyperthyroidism. Amplified TCR beta CDR3 regions were obtained using RNA transcripts as template. The library came from an HTBI-primed first-round RT-PCR and a second-round multiplex PCR. Using its own MiXCR run on the multiplex PCR reads, TCRdb lists one record per CDR3 protein. The sample consists of approximately 160,000 distinct CDR3 sequences, 30% to 45% of them appearing once. Sequencing was performed on peripheral blood. Every receptor here comes from a man aged 30 to 39 with Graves' ophthalmopathy.

This clonotype was seen ten or more times. The chain combines TRBV27 with TRBJ2-2; 7 bases fit TRBD2. The CDR3 length is 16 residues. CDR1 and CDR2 (germline): MNHEY, SMNVEV (reference sequence). Trimming at V came to 6 bases and at J to 5 bases, leaving 12 bases not matched to a gene. The CDR3 DNA follows: TGTGCCAGCAGAAGTGAGGGAGGGCTTAGGACCGGGGAGCTGTTTTTT. It encodes CASRSEGGLRTGELFF.

The CDR3 coding sequence is TGTGCCAGCAGCTGGGGACGGACAAATAACTATGGCTACACCTTC. It yields the protein CASSWGRTNNYGYTF. The rearrangement joins TRBV13 to TRBJ1-2; TRBD1 is a possible D gene (5 bases). The ends were cut back, 4 bases at V and 1 base at J, with 13 bases in the middle. The CDR3 loop spans 15 amino acids. From germline, CDR1 is PRHDT and CDR2 FYEKMQ (reference sequence).

The table lists this clonotype with many counts. The germline gene is not matched at one end of the junction; a read error may be the cause. J is TRBJ2-7 and V is TRBV7-8; weak D call: TRBD2 (6 bases). CDR1 and CDR2 (germline): SGHVS, FQNEAQ. The CDR3 consists of 14 residues. CDR3 sequence reads: CASSLAPASGEQYF. The CDR3 DNA reads as TGTGCCAGCAGCTTAGCGCCGGCATCGGGGGAGCAATACTTC.

This rearrangement joins TRBV15 to TRBJ1-1; tentative D call: TRBD1 (6 bases). Between the trimmed V and J ends, which lost 3 bases and 5 bases, there was a span of 10 bases. The CDR3 is 13 residues long. Per the germline V gene, CDR1 is LNHNV and CDR2 is YYDKDF (reference sequence). The CDR3 DNA reads TGTGCCACCAGCAGGAGGGGGGGGACTGAAGCTTTCTTT. Amino acid sequence: CATSRRGGTEAFF.

This clonotype was detected ten times or more. This rearrangement joins TRBV19 to TRBJ1-5; D ambiguous. Germline V gene sequence: CDR1 LNHDA, CDR2 SQIVND (reference sequence). V was trimmed by 6 bases and J by 0 bases, leaving 27 bases between them. This CDR3 has 20 residues. This chain's CDR3 is CASSIRVTSATKNSNQPQHF. As DNA, the CDR3 is TGTGCCAGTAGCATACGAGTGACAAGCGCTACCAAGAATAGCAATCAGCCCCAGCATTTT.

This chain joins TRBV12-5 and TRBJ2-5; D uncertain. The CDR3 runs 13 residues. Trimming cost V 3 bases and J 2 bases, with 7 bases left between them. Per germline, CDR1 LGHNT and CDR2 FRNRAP. CDR3 loop: CASGLNQQETQYF. The CDR3 DNA sequence: TGTGCTAGTGGTTTAAACCAGCAAGAGACCCAGTACTTC.

This clonotype was picked up a small number of times. This sequence joins TRBV6-5 and TRBJ1-6; a possible D gene is TRBD1 (6 bases). This CDR3 has 14 residues. V shed 2 bases and J shed 11 bases, with 13 bases lying between them. Germline CDR1 is MNHEY and CDR2 is SVGAGI. The CDR3 here is CASSYGGGVAPLHF. The CDR3 DNA follows: TGTGCCAGCAGTTACGGCGGGGGCGTGGCACCCCTCCACTTT.

In its sample, this clonotype was seen a few times. The rearrangement joins TRBV2 to TRBJ1-6, with D perhaps TRBD1 (5 bases). CDR1 and CDR2 from the germline V gene are SNHLY and FYNNEI. This CDR3 spans 13 amino acids. The V gene lost 11 bases and the J gene lost 8 bases, with 16 bases spanning the gap. The CDR3 bases are TGTGCCGGATCAGGGTACGGAGATTCACCCCTCCACTTT. Translating gives CAGSGYGDSPLHF.

This clonotype was counted many times. The gene calls are TRBV7-2 and TRBJ2-4, with D maybe TRBD2 (5 bases). CDR3 length: 12 amino acids. Trimming left V 5 bases short and J 7 bases short, with 9 bases between. The germline V gene encodes CDR1 SGHTA and CDR2 FQGNSA. Written as DNA, the CDR3 is TGTGCCAGCAGCCCGACGGGGAACATTCAGTACTTC. As protein: CASSPTGNIQYF.

This clonotype was found many times. V gene TRBV5-4 combines with J gene TRBJ2-7, with TRBD1 matching over 9 bases. Germline V gene lookup returns CDR1 SGHNT and CDR2 YYREEE (reference sequence). This CDR3 spans 14 amino acids. With V trimmed by 4 bases and J by 1 base, 3 bases remained unmatched. The CDR3 DNA is TGTGCCAGCAGCACGGACAGGGGATCCTACGAGCAGTACTTC. This translates into CASSTDRGSYEQYF.

This clonotype has a count of ten or more. This chain links TRBV20-1 with TRBJ2-1, with unresolved D. The CDR3 contains 14 residues. Germline-derived CDR1 and CDR2 are DFQATT and SNEGSKA (reference sequence). V lost 1 base and J lost 1, with 8 bases in between. CDR3 in amino acids: CSARALGSYNEQFF. In nucleotides, the CDR3 is TGCAGTGCTAGAGCTCTGGGGTCCTACAATGAGCAGTTCTTC.

The chain joins TRBV30 to TRBJ2-2; TRBD2 aligns across 11 bases. CDR1 and CDR2 from the germline V gene are GTSNPN and SVGIG (reference sequence). The CDR3 contains 13 residues. V shed 3 bases, J shed 6 bases, and the junction held 0 bases outside the gene matches. CDR3 nucleotides: TGTGCCTGGAGACTAGCGGGGGCCGGGGAGCTGTTTTTT. Translating it yields CAWRLAGAGELFF.

This rearrangement joins TRBV28 to TRBJ1-2; D call uncertain. CDR3 length equals 13 residues. Trimming cost V 8 bases and J 7 bases, with 17 bases left between them. Per the germline V gene, CDR1 is MDHEN and CDR2 is SYDVKM. For the CDR3, the DNA is TGTGCCAGCTTTGGCGGGCTTATGAGTGGCTACACCTTC. Amino acids: CASFGGLMSGYTF.

The chain links TRBV6-1 to TRBJ1-1; a weak D match, TRBD1 (5 bases). CDR1 MNHNS and CDR2 SASEGT come from the germline V gene. The CDR3 contains 14 residues. The V gene lost 3 bases and the J gene lost 0 bases, with 8 bases spanning the gap. The CDR3 region has the DNA TGTGCCAGCAGTGAGTTCAGGGTGAACACTGAAGCTTTCTTT. This codes for CASSEFRVNTEAFF.

The chain uses TRBV6-1 and TRBJ2-7; 11 bases are shared with TRBD1. This CDR3 has 15 amino acids. V lost 5 bases to trimming and J lost 3 bases; unmatched junction nucleotides: 6. Per germline, CDR1 MNHNS and CDR2 SASEGT. DNA of the CDR3: TGTGCCAGCAGTACCCGGGACAGGGGGTTCTACGAGCAGTACTTC. It specifies CASSTRDRGFYEQYF.

This clonotype was found many times. The chain couples TRBV11-1 to TRBJ2-7, with 10 bases that match TRBD2. Germline V gene data show CDR1 as SGHAT and CDR2 as FQDESV (reference sequence). Trimming removed 3 bases from V and 4 bases from J; junction bases left unmatched: 12. CDR3 length equals 17 residues. The CDR3: CASSFGLAALSGYEQYF. DNA of the CDR3: TGTGCCAGCAGCTTCGGACTAGCGGCCCTATCCGGTTACGAGCAGTACTTC.

J is TRBJ2-5 and V is TRBV10-3; no clear D gene. The V end was cut by 7 bases, the J end by 0 bases, with 12 bases between. The CDR3 consists of 14 residues. The germline CDR1 and CDR2 sequences are ENHRY and SYGVKD. The CDR3 reads CAITKGPDQETQYF. The CDR3 DNA sequence: TGTGCCATCACTAAGGGTCCAGACCAAGAGACCCAGTACTTC.

This clonotype came up many times. The chain combines TRBV12-3 or TRBV12-4 with TRBJ2-5; the match to TRBD1 covers 9 bases. This CDR3 has 15 residues. V trimming: 4 bases; J trimming: 3 bases; junction bases outside the gene matches: 6. CDR3: CASSSGTGLEETQYF. CDR3 nucleotide sequence: TGTGCCAGCAGTTCCGGGACAGGGCTCGAAGAGACCCAGTACTTC.

The table lists this clonotype with a count of one. The genes are TRBV6-2 or TRBV6-3 and TRBJ1-1; D is undetermined. Per germline, CDR1 MNHEY and CDR2 SVGEGT. Trimming left V 7 bases short and J 6 bases short, with 15 bases between. The CDR3 is 13 amino acids. CDR3: CASITSRGSEAFF. CDR3 coding DNA: TGTGCCAGCATAACCTCCCGGGGTTCTGAAGCTTTCTTT.

This clonotype was picked up a small number of times. The chain has TRBV19 and TRBJ1-1; 9 bases agree with TRBD1. V gave up 4 bases and J gave up 4 bases; unmatched junction bases: 10. This CDR3 spans 16 amino acids. Germline CDR1 is LNHDA and CDR2 is SQIVND (reference sequence). The CDR3 DNA follows: TGTGCCAGTAGTACCGGGACAGGGAGTCACGGCACTGAAGCTTTCTTT. Its protein product is CASSTGTGSHGTEAFF.

This clonotype was recorded at least ten times. The genes are TRBV30 and TRBJ1-1, with D uncertain. Germline loops: CDR1 GTSNPN, CDR2 SVGIG (reference sequence). With 0 bases removed from V and 4 bases from J, the gap between germline ends came to 9 bases. The CDR3 is made up of 13 amino acids. The CDR3: CAWSVLRATEAFF. The CDR3 DNA reads TGTGCCTGGAGTGTACTGAGGGCCACTGAAGCTTTCTTT.

This clonotype was observed at least ten times. The rearrangement joins TRBV28 to TRBJ2-7; TRBD1 might be the D (6 bases). Trimming removed 1 base from V and 6 bases from J, with 10 bases in between. CDR3 size: 13 residues. Germline V gene data show CDR1 as MDHEN and CDR2 as SYDVKM. CDR3 coding DNA: TGTGCCAGCAGTTTATTGGGGGCAGGCGAGCAGTACTTC. It translates to CASSLLGAGEQYF.

The chain combines TRBV12-3 or TRBV12-4 with TRBJ2-7; 7 bases are shared with TRBD2. J was trimmed by 6 bases and V by 3 bases; bases with no gene match: 8. This CDR3 is 14 amino acids long. The CDR3 reads CASSFRLAHAEQYF. For the CDR3, the DNA is TGTGCCAGCAGTTTTAGACTAGCCCACGCCGAGCAGTACTTC.